The T cell receptor (beta chain) under discussion was sequenced for a study of T cell responses to AZD1222 COVID-19 vaccine. General observations from the study: Spike-specific TCR breadth rose after two AZD1222 doses, and depth rose as well. Just 5 to 7 people given AZD1222 tested seropositive at baseline.

Trimming at V came to 2 bases and at J to 10 bases, leaving 11 bases not matched to a gene. This CDR3 comprises 15 residues. The germline V gene encodes CDR1 SEHNR and CDR2 FQNEAQ (reference sequence). On this clone: Its matching antigen is unknown.

The assay was immunoSEQ multiplex PCR, and TCRdb's table has in-frame clones only and misses some. The repertoire holds 95,000 to 150,000 clones, with less than 90% as singletons. The TCR was taken from an adult in good health. The V gene is TRBV7-9, the J gene TRBJ2-1; TRBD2 matches at 7 bases. Sample: peripheral blood, taken on day 0 of AZD1222 vaccination. Here the CDR3 DNA reads TGTGCCAGCAGCTTATTGGCGGGGAGGGATGGAGAGCAGTTCTTC. This codes for CASSLLAGRDGEQFF.